The TCR beta chain under discussion was sequenced for a study of T-cell memory formation after mild COVID-19. Study information: TCR clusters largely stayed donor specific.

This clonotype appeared a few times. Its antigen is undetermined. From the 5' RACE reads, TCRdb called clonotypes with MiXCR, one entry per CDR3 protein. The sample contains 250,000 to 300,000 distinct CDR3 sequences, roughly 15% of which appear only once. General study findings and limits: Second-wave clones that peaked on day 37 lacked confirmed SARS-CoV-2 specificity.

The CDR3 has 13 amino acids. V was clipped by 4 bases and J by 9 bases; unmatched bases: 9. Germline V lookup: CDR1 SQVTM, CDR2 ANQGSEA. This clonotype was sampled from a man aged 18 to 30 who had mild COVID-19 (a few samples of this study predate the infection). Cell type and time point are not known. Sequenced material: PBMCs or a T cell subset sorted from them (not recorded which). This chain links TRBV29-1 with TRBJ2-1, with TRBD2 matching over 7 bases. The CDR3 loop is CSVGGRLAVEQFF. DNA for the CDR3: TGCAGCGTTGGGGGAAGACTAGCAGTTGAGCAGTTCTTC.